One sample yielded the 17 T cell receptor beta chains listed below, sequenced in a study of OX40 agonist ivuxolimab in advanced cancers. Profiled with immunoSEQ multiplex PCR; TCRdb holds only in-frame clones, not every one. The repertoire holds around 67,000 clones, 80% seen once, with 8.2% in the top ten. The sequencing used CD4+ or CD8+ T cells sorted from blood, collected in a trial of the OX40 agonist ivuxolimab. All receptors come from an adult with an advanced solid tumor such as melanoma, head and neck, liver or kidney cancer.

This clone has more than one count but fewer than ten. V and J are TRBV6-6 and TRBJ1-3; 11 nucleotides align to TRBD1. Germline values: CDR1 MNHNY, CDR2 SVGAGI (reference sequence). This CDR3 has 16 residues. CDR3 sequence: CATQGRDRGSGNTIYF. In DNA, the CDR3 is TGTGCGACCCAAGGCCGGGACAGGGGGTCTGGAAACACCATATATTTT.

The gene calls are TRBV28 and TRBJ2-7; 15 bases agree with TRBD2. The CDR3 sequence is 18 residues long. Trimming at V came to 2 bases and at J to 4 bases, leaving 9 bases not matched to a gene. CDR1 and CDR2 (germline): MDHEN, SYDVKM. DNA for the CDR3: TGTGCCAGCAGTTTAGGACTAGCGGGAGGGCCTAGGGGGTACGAGCAGTACTTC. Its translation is CASSLGLAGGPRGYEQYF.

This sequence joins TRBV19 and TRBJ2-1; D gene unclear. Trimming removed 6 bases at V and 8 bases at J, with 23 bases between. The CDR3 contains 16 residues. CDR1 and CDR2 from the germline V gene are LNHDA and SQIVND (reference sequence). The CDR3 DNA is TGTGCCAGTAGCAATCCCCGGAAGGGTGTAGTCCATGAGCAGTTCTTC. This encodes CASSNPRKGVVHEQFF.

The chain carries TRBV7-9 and TRBJ2-1, with 8 nucleotides matching TRBD2. This CDR3 is 16 amino acids long. V gave up 5 bases and J gave up 0 bases; unmatched junction bases: 6. Germline CDR1 SEHNR, CDR2 FQNEAQ (reference sequence). This chain's CDR3 is CASSPGLASSYNEQFF. In DNA, the CDR3 is TGTGCCAGCAGCCCAGGACTAGCCAGCTCCTACAATGAGCAGTTCTTC.

The rearrangement joins TRBV15 to TRBJ1-1; TRBD1 matches at 7 bases. With V trimmed by 2 bases and J by 3 bases, 6 bases remained unmatched. CDR1 and CDR2 from the germline V gene are LNHNV and YYDKDF (reference sequence). CDR3 length equals 15 residues. CDR3 nucleotide sequence: TGTGCCACCAGCAGATCACAGGGGCTGGACACTGAAGCTTTCTTT. Amino acids: CATSRSQGLDTEAFF.

The genes are TRBV25-1 and TRBJ1-1; the match to TRBD1 covers 10 bases. Germline assignment: CDR1 MGHDK and CDR2 SYGVNS. This CDR3 spans 15 amino acids. V lost 3 bases, J lost 5 bases, and 6 bases stayed unmatched. CDR3 loop: CASSDDRTGGTEAFF. The CDR3 DNA reads as TGTGCCAGCAGTGACGATAGGACAGGGGGAACTGAAGCTTTCTTT. The complete variable domain, with remaining parts taken from reference TRBV25-1 and TRBJ1-1, reads EADIYQTPRYLVIGTGKKITLECSQTMGHDKMYWYQQDPGMELHLIHYSYGVNSTEKGDLSSESTVSRIRTEHFPLTLESARPSHTSQYLCASSDDRTGGTEAFFGQGTRLTVV.

The rearrangement joins TRBV18 to TRBJ2-2, with D perhaps matching TRBD1 (5 bases). The CDR3 is 16 amino acids. Germline V lookup: CDR1 KGHSH, CDR2 LQKENI. The V gene lost 6 bases and the J gene lost 4 bases, with 18 bases spanning the gap. In DNA form, the CDR3 reads TGTGCCAGCTCGGCCCGACAACCAGGGTCCACCGGGGAGCTGTTTTTT. Amino acids: CASSARQPGSTGELFF.

The rearrangement uses TRBV11-3 and TRBJ1-3; D unresolved. The V gene's germline CDR1 is SGHNT and CDR2 YENEEA. Trimming took 0 bases from V and 4 from J, leaving 10 bases between them. The CDR3 runs 15 residues. The CDR3 coding sequence is TGTGCCAGCAGCTTAGATTCTGGCAGAGGAAACACCATATATTTT. Translated: CASSLDSGRGNTIYF.

The V and J genes are TRBV5-1 and TRBJ2-1; 8 nucleotides agree with TRBD2. V was clipped by 4 bases and J by 4 bases; unmatched bases: 10. The CDR3 sequence is 16 residues long. Looked up from germline, CDR1 is SGHRS and CDR2 is YFSETQ. The CDR3 DNA follows: TGCGCCAGCAGCCTACTCGGGCGGGAGGCTTACAATGAGCAGTTCTTC. Translation: CASSLLGREAYNEQFF. Full variable domain (remainder filled in from reference TRBV5-1 and TRBJ2-1): KAGVTQTPRYLIKTRGQQVTLSCSPISGHRSVSWYQQTPGQGLQFLFEYFSETQRNKGNFPGRFSGRQFSNSRSEMNVSTLELGDSALYLCASSLLGREAYNEQFFGPGTRLTVL.

The rearrangement joins TRBV2 to TRBJ2-3, with D possibly TRBD1 on 6 matching bases. V was pared by 2 bases and J by 7 bases, with 16 bases between. CDR3 size: 15 residues. The germline CDR1 and CDR2 sequences are SNHLY and FYNNEI. As DNA, the CDR3 is TGTGCCAGCAGTGAACAGGGGCCCGAATTTTATACGCAGTATTTT. As protein: CASSEQGPEFYTQYF.

The CDR3 reads CASSIGGATDTQYF. The DNA for the CDR3 is TGTGCCAGCAGCATCGGGGGCGCCACAGATACGCAGTATTTT. The chain links TRBV5-4 to TRBJ2-3; either TRBD1 or TRBD2 may fit D (6 bases each). CDR3 length: 14 residues. The V end was cut by 4 bases, the J end by 2 bases, with 11 bases between. CDR1 and CDR2 (germline): SGHNT, YYREEE (reference sequence).

The DNA of the CDR3 is TGCGCCAGCAGCCTGGATGGGGGTACGGAGCGGGAGCTGTTTTTT. It translates to CASSLDGGTERELFF. The V call is TRBV5-1, the J call TRBJ2-2; D assignment may be TRBD1 or TRBD2 (5 bases each). Per the germline V gene, CDR1 is SGHRS and CDR2 is YFSETQ. This CDR3 has 15 residues. V was trimmed by 4 bases and J by 9 bases, leaving 19 bases between them.

The chain joins TRBV27 to TRBJ2-7; 7 bases map to TRBD1. The V segment lost 3 bases and the J segment 12 bases; nucleotides outside the gene matches: 8. Germline CDR1 MNHEY, CDR2 SMNVEV (reference sequence). The CDR3 runs to 12 residues. CDR3 sequence reads: CASSFREGAMYF. CDR3 nucleotides: TGTGCCAGCAGTTTCCGAGAGGGGGCGATGTACTTC.

This sequence joins TRBV5-1 and TRBJ1-1; D is undetermined. The CDR3 extends over 13 amino acids. Germline assignment: CDR1 SGHRS and CDR2 YFSETQ. The V gene lost 7 bases and the J gene lost 3 bases, with 13 bases spanning the gap. In nucleotides, the CDR3 is TGCGCCAGCTCAAAAGGTATTGACACTGAAGCTTTCTTT. This encodes CASSKGIDTEAFF.

This clone appeared a few times. The V gene is TRBV27, the J gene TRBJ1-2; D is possibly TRBD1 (6 bases). Trimming shortened V by 6 bases and J by 8 bases, and 19 bases separated the two germline ends. The germline V gene has CDR1 MNHEY and CDR2 SMNVEV (reference sequence). CDR3 length: 14 residues. CDR3 protein: CASRNTWGGGGYTF. DNA for the CDR3: TGTGCCAGCAGAAACACCTGGGGGGGCGGCGGCTACACCTTC.

The gene calls are TRBV10-1 and TRBJ2-7, with D maybe TRBD1 (6 bases). V was trimmed by 0 bases and J by 3 bases, leaving 18 bases between them. CDR3 length: 17 residues. In germline, CDR1 is WNHNN, CDR2 SYGVQD (reference sequence). CDR3 sequence reads: CASSESQSRGTFYEQYF. CDR3 DNA sequence: TGCGCCAGCAGTGAGTCGCAGAGCAGGGGCACTTTCTACGAGCAGTACTTC.

The V and J genes are TRBV7-8 and TRBJ2-3, with 9 nucleotides matching TRBD2. Germline CDR1 and CDR2: SGHVS and FQNEAQ. The CDR3 contains 14 residues. Losses at the gene ends were 1 base for V and 12 bases for J; bases not matched to a gene: 8. CDR3 protein: CASSLEGGLASQYF. The CDR3 coding sequence is TGTGCCAGCAGCTTAGAGGGGGGACTAGCTTCCCAGTATTTT.